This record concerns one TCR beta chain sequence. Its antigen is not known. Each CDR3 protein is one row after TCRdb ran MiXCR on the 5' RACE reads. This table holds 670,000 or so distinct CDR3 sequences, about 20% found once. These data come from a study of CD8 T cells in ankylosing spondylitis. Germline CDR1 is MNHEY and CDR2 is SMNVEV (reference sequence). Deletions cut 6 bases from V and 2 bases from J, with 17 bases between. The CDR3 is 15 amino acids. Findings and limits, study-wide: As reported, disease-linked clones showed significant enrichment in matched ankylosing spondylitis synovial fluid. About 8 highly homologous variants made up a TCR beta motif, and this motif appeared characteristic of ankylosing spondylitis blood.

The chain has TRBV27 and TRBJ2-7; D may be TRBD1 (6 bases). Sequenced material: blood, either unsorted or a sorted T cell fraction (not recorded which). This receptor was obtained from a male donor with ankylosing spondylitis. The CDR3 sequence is CASSPGTPGPYEQYF. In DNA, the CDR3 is TGTGCCAGCAGCCCCGGGACACCAGGTCCCTACGAGCAGTACTTC.